This T cell receptor (beta chain) was captured in a study of OX40 agonist ivuxolimab in advanced cancers. For the study at large: Earlier treatment with anti-PD-1, anti-PD-L1 or anti-CTLA-4 was permitted, and over 35% had received some.

CDR1 is PRHDT and CDR2 is FYEKMQ in the germline V gene (reference sequence). This CDR3 spans 13 amino acids. V was clipped by 7 bases and J by 5 bases, with 11 bases between them. Data came from immunoSEQ multiplex PCR; TCRdb stores just in-frame clones and leaves some out. The sample has 55,000 or so clones; 86% are singletons. The chain employs TRBV13 and TRBJ2-2; no reliable D call. The origin of this receptor is an adult with an advanced solid tumor such as melanoma, head and neck, liver or kidney cancer. The material was CD4+ or CD8+ T cells sorted from blood, obtained in a trial of the OX40 agonist ivuxolimab. CDR3 DNA: TGTGCCAGCACGAATTCTGGTACCGGGGAGCTGTTTTTT. This gives the protein CASTNSGTGELFF.